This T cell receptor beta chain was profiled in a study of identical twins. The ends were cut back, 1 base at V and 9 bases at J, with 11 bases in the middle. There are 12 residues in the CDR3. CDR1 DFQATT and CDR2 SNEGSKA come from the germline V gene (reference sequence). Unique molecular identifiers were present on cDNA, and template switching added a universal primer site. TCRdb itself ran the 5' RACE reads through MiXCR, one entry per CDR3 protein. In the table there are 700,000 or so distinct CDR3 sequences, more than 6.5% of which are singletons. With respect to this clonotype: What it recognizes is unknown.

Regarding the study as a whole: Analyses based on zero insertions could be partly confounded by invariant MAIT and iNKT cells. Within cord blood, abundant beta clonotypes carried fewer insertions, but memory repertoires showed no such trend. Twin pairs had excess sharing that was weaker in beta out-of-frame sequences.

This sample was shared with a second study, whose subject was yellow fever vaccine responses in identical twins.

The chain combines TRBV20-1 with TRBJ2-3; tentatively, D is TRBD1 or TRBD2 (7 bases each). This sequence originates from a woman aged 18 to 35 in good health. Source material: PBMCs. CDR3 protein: CSARGEGATQYF. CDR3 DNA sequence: TGCAGTGCTAGAGGGGAGGGGGCAACGCAGTATTTT.